This TCR beta chain was obtained from a study of blood T cells in healthy people across ages. Findings and limits, study-wide: TCR beta diversity, measured per million T cells, fell in a roughly linear way with age. Unsorted PBMCs prevented conclusive naive versus antigen-experienced comparison.

Germline assignment: CDR1 SNHLY and CDR2 FYNNEI. V lost 4 bases and J lost 2; bases outside the gene matches: 9. The CDR3 is made up of 16 amino acids. This clonotype was counted between two and nine times. The antigen is unknown. Isolated PBMCs totaled at least 6 million in each sample. It was with a sample-barcoded 5' primer and a J-beta primer mix that a second PCR of about 6 to 12 cycles was run. Researchers report that a template-switch adaptor with 12 random nucleotides tagged each cDNA molecule. TCRdb re-called the 5' RACE reads with MiXCR, one entry per CDR3 protein. The sample lists 350,000 to 450,000 distinct CDR3 sequences, about 52% occurring once.

Sequencing was performed on blood. The TCR comes from a man between 60 and 70 years old in good health. The rearrangement joins TRBV2 to TRBJ1-2; 8 nucleotides align to TRBD1. CDR3 amino acids: CASSGVRGRRNYGYTF. CDR3 nucleotides: TGTGCCAGCAGTGGAGTCAGGGGGCGCCGGAACTATGGCTACACCTTC.